This paragraph covers one T cell receptor beta chain sequence. MiXCR was run by TCRdb on the reads, yielding one entry per CDR3 protein. Of almost 550,000 distinct CDR3 sequences listed, approximately 15% are singletons. Germline CDR1 and CDR2: MGHRA and YSYEKL. The CDR3 runs to 16 residues. V dropped 1 base and J dropped 0 bases, with 10 bases sitting between them. This specimen comes from a study of T cell repertoires in cytomegalovirus infection. The wider study: It was the public TCR beta signatures that indicated both CMV infection and matching HLA type.

Sequencing input: CD8+ T cells from PBMCs. This chain joins TRBV4-1 and TRBJ2-1; no firm D call. This TCR was recovered from a human donor in good health (CMV status not recorded). Some clones in this sample may be carry-over from other donors' samples. The chain's CDR3 is CASSQVWVSSYNEQFF. CDR3 nucleotides: TGCGCCAGCAGCCAAGTATGGGTGAGCTCCTACAATGAGCAGTTCTTC.